This record looks at one T cell receptor beta chain sequence and its context. Its specificity is not known. The sample originates from a study of shared clonotypes between healthy human individuals. Study-level points and caveats: Naive CD4 clonotypes were shared across several donors at 4.5% to 6.5%. Generally, naive subsets (rather than memory subsets) showed larger estimated richness.

Per the germline V gene, CDR1 is MNHNS and CDR2 is SASEGT. There are 14 residues in the CDR3. The ends were cut back, 1 base at V and 6 bases at J, with 12 bases in the middle. The protocol was immunoSEQ multiplex PCR, while the TCRdb copy is restricted to in-frame clones and leaves out a portion. The sample lists around 2.3 million clones, more than 90% occurring once. The genes are TRBV6-1 and TRBJ1-2; no clear D gene. The TCR comes from a man aged 18 to 30 in good health. The sample consisted of naive CD4+ T cells sorted from blood. Regarding subset: CD45RA+ positively selected. CDR3 residues: CASSEEAHRDGYTF. CDR3 nucleotide sequence: TGTGCCAGCAGTGAAGAGGCCCACCGGGATGGCTACACCTTC.